These T cell receptor beta chains were read from a single sample in a study of T-cell reconstitution after alpha-beta-depleted transplantation in children. TCRdb independently ran MiXCR on the PCR reads; one entry per CDR3 protein. The sample includes about 610,000 distinct CDR3 sequences, over 9.5% of them seen just once. Sequencing was performed on PBMCs from the stem cell graft donor, taken from the stem cell graft. The origin of the receptors is a human donor who donated a stem cell graft to a child with acute myeloid leukemia. CDR3s include the opening cysteine and the closing phenylalanine or tryptophan. Fields, in order: clone size, D gene, J gene, V gene, CDR3 DNA, CDR3 protein. D genes are given only for firm matches. Only part of the rows carry a size: once, few, many, or a class if the clone is expanded.

size: few
D: TRBD1
J: TRBJ1-5
V: TRBV28
DNA: TGTGCCAGCACTACCGGGACAGGGATTCAGCCCCAGCATTTT
CDR3: CASTTGTGIQPQHF

size: many
D: TRBD2
J: TRBJ2-5
V: TRBV29-1
DNA: TGCAGCGTTGAAGATCTAAATAGGCTAGCGGGGGGAGAGACCCAGTACTTC
CDR3: CSVEDLNRLAGGETQYF

size: .
D: TRBD2
J: TRBJ2-7
V: TRBV6-1
DNA: TGTGCCAGCAAACCCGGGCGGGGGACGTCCTACGAGCAGTACTTC
CDR3: CASKPGRGTSYEQYF

size: few
D: TRBD2
J: TRBJ2-1
V: TRBV29-1
DNA: TGCAGCCTCTCGGAGCGGGAGGCCCACAATGAGCAGTTCTTC
CDR3: CSLSEREAHNEQFF

size: .
D: .
J: TRBJ2-3
V: TRBV20-1
DNA: TGCAGTGCGACCACCGGGGGCACAGATACGCAGTATTTT
CDR3: CSATTGGTDTQYF

size: .
D: TRBD2
J: TRBJ2-1
V: TRBV11-2
DNA: TGTGCCAGCAGTCCGTCGGCTAGCGGGAGGCCAGGTGAGGATGAGCAGTTCTTC
CDR3: CASSPSASGRPGEDEQFF

size: .
D: TRBD2
J: TRBJ2-3
V: TRBV11-2
DNA: TGTGCCAGCATTACGGGACTAGCGACTAGCACAGATACGCAGTATTTT
CDR3: CASITGLATSTDTQYF

size: .
D: .
J: TRBJ2-7
V: TRBV7-8
DNA: TGTGCCAGCAGCCGTTGGGAGAGCTCCTACGAGCAGTACTTC
CDR3: CASSRWESSYEQYF

size: .
D: .
J: TRBJ2-1
V: TRBV5-1
DNA: TGCGCCAGCAGCCCTAGCGCGTACAATGAGCAGTTCTTC
CDR3: CASSPSAYNEQFF

size: .
D: .
J: TRBJ1-1
V: TRBV7-9
DNA: TGTGCCAGCAGCGACCACCCCGCTCAGATGAACACTGAAGCTTTCTTT
CDR3: CASSDHPAQMNTEAFF

size: .
D: .
J: TRBJ2-3
V: TRBV18
DNA: TGTGCCAGCTCACCCCTCCCGAGGGCTTCTAGCACAGATACGCAGTATTTT
CDR3: CASSPLPRASSTDTQYF

size: few
D: .
J: TRBJ1-2
V: TRBV29-1
DNA: TGCAGCACTGGGGGGGCAGGGGCCAACTATGGCTACACCTTC
CDR3: CSTGGAGANYGYTF

size: .
D: TRBD2
J: TRBJ2-5
V: TRBV30
DNA: TGTGCCTGGAGTGTTCTAAGCGGGAGCGGGGAGACCCAGTACTTC
CDR3: CAWSVLSGSGETQYF

size: .
D: .
J: TRBJ1-2
V: TRBV20-1
DNA: TGCAGTGCTAGATCCGCTGGACAGCTCCAGGGCTACACCTTC
CDR3: CSARSAGQLQGYTF

size: many
D: TRBD2
J: TRBJ2-1
V: TRBV10-3
DNA: TGTGCCATCAGTGACGGACTAGCGGTCTACAATGAGCAGTTCTTC
CDR3: CAISDGLAVYNEQFF

size: few
D: TRBD2
J: TRBJ2-2
V: TRBV7-3
DNA: TGTGGCGGGAGGGGGAACACCGGGGAGCTGTTTTTT
CDR3: CGGRGNTGELFF

size: many
D: .
J: TRBJ2-7
V: TRBV28
DNA: TGTGCCAGCAGCCCTCCCTCTTTGAGCGGACCCTACGAGCAGTACTTC
CDR3: CASSPPSLSGPYEQYF

size: .
D: .
J: TRBJ2-5
V: TRBV2
DNA: TGTGCCAGCAGCTGGGACATTCAAGAGACCCAGTACTTC
CDR3: CASSWDIQETQYF

size: .
D: .
J: TRBJ2-5
V: TRBV20-1
DNA: TGCAGTGCTAGGTGGCCGGGACGACAAACCCAGTACTTC
CDR3: CSARWPGRQTQYF

size: many
D: TRBD2
J: TRBJ2-2
V: TRBV7-9
DNA: TGTGCCAGCAGCTCAGCGGGAAACACCGGGGAGCTGTTTTTT
CDR3: CASSSAGNTGELFF

size: .
D: .
J: TRBJ2-3
V: TRBV5-1
DNA: TGCGCCAGCAGCTTGGAAGCGGTCACAGATACGCAGTATTTT
CDR3: CASSLEAVTDTQYF

size: once
D: .
J: TRBJ2-1
V: TRBV24-1
DNA: TGTGCCACCAGTGATTTCGGGGGCCCCTACAATGAGCAGTTCTTC
CDR3: CATSDFGGPYNEQFF